These 17 T cell receptor beta chains share one sample of origin, sequenced in a study of identical twins. TCRdb analysed the 5' RACE reads with MiXCR anew, one entry per CDR3 protein. Here the sample spans a few hundred thousand distinct CDR3 sequences, 10% being singletons. Sequenced sample: memory T cells sorted from blood. These receptors all come from a man in his fifties or sixties in good health.

This clonotype was counted ten times or more. The chain couples TRBV11-2 to TRBJ2-2; possible D gene TRBD1, 6 bases. CDR3 size: 19 residues. The germline V gene has CDR1 SGHAT and CDR2 FQNNGV. Trimming removed 1 base from V and 5 bases from J, with 23 bases in between. CDR3 sequence (DNA): TGTGCCAGCAGCTTAGTGACGTCCCGGGGTTGGGACACTACCGGGGAGCTGTTTTTT. Translation gives CASSLVTSRGWDTTGELFF.

This clonotype was detected many times. The chain's CDR3 is CASVLLGHSTDTQYF. The CDR3 nucleotides are TGTGCCAGCGTACTTCTAGGTCATTCCACAGATACGCAGTATTTT. This chain links TRBV7-2 with TRBJ2-3, with D unclear. This CDR3 region has 15 residues. Germline V gives CDR1 SGHTA, CDR2 FQGNSA. V was pared by 8 bases and J by 2 bases, with 17 bases between. Full variable domain (missing parts from reference TRBV7-2 and TRBJ2-3): GAGVSQSPSNKVTEKGKDVELRCDPISGHTALYWYRQSLGQGLEFLIYFQGNSAPDKSGLPSDRFSAERTGGSVSTLTIQRTQQEDSAVYLCASVLLGHSTDTQYFGPGTRLTVL.

This clonotype was seen more than once but under ten times. The chain links TRBV5-4 to TRBJ1-1; 10 bases are a match to TRBD1. Per germline, CDR1 SGHNT and CDR2 YYREEE (reference sequence). Trimming cost V 8 bases and J 2 bases; bases outside gene matches: 6. This CDR3 contains 14 residues. In nucleotides, the CDR3 is TGTGCCAGTTCCGGGACAGGGGAAAACACTGAAGCTTTCTTT. This codes for CASSGTGENTEAFF.

Here the CDR3 reads CATSEGAERGTDTQYF. The CDR3 DNA sequence: TGTGCCACCAGTGAGGGGGCGGAGAGGGGCACAGATACGCAGTATTTT. The gene calls are TRBV24-1 and TRBJ2-3, with D tentatively TRBD1 (6 bases). The CDR3 has 16 residues. Germline lookup yields CDR1 KGHDR and CDR2 SFDVKD. Trimming pared 4 bases from V and 1 base from J, leaving 14 bases between.

This clonotype has at least ten counts. This chain uses TRBV5-1 with TRBJ2-3; D might be TRBD1 (5 bases). Trimming left V 4 bases short and J 4 bases short, with 19 bases between. Germline V gene data show CDR1 as SGHRS and CDR2 as YFSETQ. There are 16 residues in the CDR3. CDR3 sequence: CASSHLIRRGPDTQYF. CDR3 nucleotides: TGCGCCAGCAGCCATCTCATCCGTAGGGGCCCAGATACGCAGTATTTT.

This clonotype was observed a few times. The rearrangement joins TRBV9 to TRBJ1-4; D ambiguous. This CDR3 region has 15 residues. From germline, CDR1 is SGDLS and CDR2 YYNGEE. Deletions cut 0 bases from V and 0 bases from J, with 6 bases between. CDR3 residues: CASSVDGTTNEKLFF. CDR3 bases: TGTGCCAGCAGCGTAGACGGAACAACTAATGAAAAACTGTTTTTT.

This chain links TRBV7-2 with TRBJ2-7; D not certain. Per germline, CDR1 SGHTA and CDR2 FQGNSA. Trimming stripped 2 bases from V and 4 bases from J, with 15 bases between. The CDR3 has 15 amino acids. The CDR3 protein is CASSLFRGSQYEQYF. DNA for the CDR3: TGTGCCAGCAGCTTATTTCGTGGGTCCCAATACGAGCAGTACTTC.

The gene calls are TRBV6-2 or TRBV6-3 and TRBJ1-5; 9 bases line up with TRBD1. The CDR3 loop spans 14 amino acids. V lost 5 bases to trimming and J lost 9 bases; unmatched junction nucleotides: 8. Germline CDR1 reads MNHEY; CDR2 reads SVGEGT. The CDR3 is CASSDNRGRGPQHF. The CDR3 region has the DNA TGTGCCAGCAGTGACAACAGGGGGCGAGGGCCCCAGCATTTT.

This clonotype has ten or more counts. This chain connects TRBV5-6 to TRBJ2-3; D call uncertain. Germline loops: CDR1 SGHDT, CDR2 YYEEEE. The CDR3 runs 15 residues. Trimming cost V 1 base and J 0 bases, with 9 bases left between them. The CDR3 reads CASSLIVTSTDTQYF. As DNA, the CDR3 is TGTGCCAGCAGCTTGATCGTGACAAGCACAGATACGCAGTATTTT.

A few counts support this clonotype. The rearrangement links TRBV28 to TRBJ2-3; D unresolved. CDR3 size: 14 residues. The V gene's germline CDR1 is MDHEN and CDR2 SYDVKM. V lost 5 bases, J lost 2 bases, and 11 bases lay in between. The CDR3 bases are TGTGCCAGCAGTAAGCCCTCCCACACAGATACGCAGTATTTT. It specifies CASSKPSHTDTQYF. The full variable domain, completed using reference TRBV28 and TRBJ2-3, is DVKVTQSSRYLVKRTGEKVFLECVQDMDHENMFWYRQDPGLGLRLIYFSYDVKMKEKGDIPEGYSVSREKKERFSLILESASTNQTSMYLCASSKPSHTDTQYFGPGTRLTVL.

The chain recombines TRBV20-1 with TRBJ1-1, with 8 bases identical to TRBD1. Trimming took 4 bases from V and 1 from J; bases not matched to a gene: 5. The CDR3 is 14 residues long. The V gene's germline CDR1 is DFQATT and CDR2 SNEGSKA (reference sequence). For the CDR3, the DNA is TGCAGTGCTACCAGACAGGGGCCGAACACTGAAGCTTTCTTT. Encoded protein: CSATRQGPNTEAFF.

This clonotype has ten or more counts. This chain joins TRBV11-2 and TRBJ2-3; 11 bases match TRBD2. The CDR3 totals 17 residues. Germline CDR1 and CDR2: SGHAT and FQNNGV. Trimming removed 5 bases from V and 2 bases from J; junction bases left unmatched: 9. CDR3 in amino acids: CASSRISGRAFTDTQYF. For the CDR3, the DNA is TGTGCCAGCAGCAGAATTAGCGGGAGGGCCTTCACAGATACGCAGTATTTT.

This clonotype showed up many times. V usage is TRBV24-1 and J usage is TRBJ2-3; D might be TRBD1 (5 bases). Germline V gene lookup returns CDR1 KGHDR and CDR2 SFDVKD. The CDR3 has 14 residues. The germline V and J ends were trimmed by 4 bases and 2 bases, with 9 bases remaining between them. As DNA, the CDR3 is TGTGCCACCAGTGAAGACAGTTTCACAGATACGCAGTATTTT. Encoded protein: CATSEDSFTDTQYF.

There are many counts of this clonotype. This chain uses TRBV11-2 with TRBJ1-6; TRBD1 matches 8 bases. The CDR3 covers 16 residues. Germline CDR1 reads SGHAT; CDR2 reads FQNNGV. J was trimmed by 8 bases and V by 5 bases; bases with no gene match: 11. CDR3 nucleotide sequence: TGTGCCAGCAGCCCCCTCTCGGACAGGGTTTATTCACCCCTCCACTTT. Protein sequence: CASSPLSDRVYSPLHF.

This clonotype was detected ten times or more. V is TRBV24-1 and J is TRBJ1-2, with D possibly matching TRBD1 (5 bases). CDR3 length equals 13 residues. The germline V gene encodes CDR1 KGHDR and CDR2 SFDVKD. V lost 4 bases and J 8 bases, leaving 13 bases between the germline ends. DNA of the CDR3: TGTGCCACCAGTGACGCCGGGACGGGAGGCTACACCTTC. Protein sequence: CATSDAGTGGYTF.

This clonotype was detected many times. The rearrangement links TRBV27 to TRBJ2-7, with no clear D. V was clipped by 0 bases and J by 4 bases, with 7 bases between them. In germline, CDR1 is MNHEY, CDR2 SMNVEV (reference sequence). CDR3 length: 13 residues. The CDR3 sequence: CASSLSHGYEQYF. CDR3 DNA: TGTGCCAGCAGTTTATCTCACGGATACGAGCAGTACTTC.

V is TRBV6-5 and J is TRBJ1-1; no reliable D call. The CDR3 spans 15 residues. The V end was cut by 0 bases, the J end by 0 bases, with 8 bases between. Germline CDR1 is MNHEY and CDR2 is SVGAGI. The CDR3: CASSYSTRMNTEAFF. In DNA form, the CDR3 reads TGTGCCAGCAGTTACTCGACCAGAATGAACACTGAAGCTTTCTTT.